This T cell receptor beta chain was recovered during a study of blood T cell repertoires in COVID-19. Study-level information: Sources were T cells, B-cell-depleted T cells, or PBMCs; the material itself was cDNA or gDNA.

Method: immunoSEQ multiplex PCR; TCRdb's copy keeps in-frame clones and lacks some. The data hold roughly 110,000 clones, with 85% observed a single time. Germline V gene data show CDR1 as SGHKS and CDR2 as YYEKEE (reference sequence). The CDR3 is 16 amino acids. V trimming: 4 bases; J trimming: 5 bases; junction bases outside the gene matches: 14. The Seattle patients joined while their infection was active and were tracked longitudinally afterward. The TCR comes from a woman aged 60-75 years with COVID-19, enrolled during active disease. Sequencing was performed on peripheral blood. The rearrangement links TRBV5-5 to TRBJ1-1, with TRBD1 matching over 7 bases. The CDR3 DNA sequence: TGTGCCAGCAGCCGGCAGGGGGGCTCGAGTGGGACTGAAGCTTTCTTT. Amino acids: CASSRQGGSSGTEAFF. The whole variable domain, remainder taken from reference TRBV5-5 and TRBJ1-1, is DAGVTQSPTHLIKTRGQQVTLRCSPISGHKSVSWYQQVLGQGPQFIFQYYEKEERGRGNFPDRFSARQFPNYSSELNVNALLLGDSALYLCASSRQGGSSGTEAFFGQGTRLTVV.